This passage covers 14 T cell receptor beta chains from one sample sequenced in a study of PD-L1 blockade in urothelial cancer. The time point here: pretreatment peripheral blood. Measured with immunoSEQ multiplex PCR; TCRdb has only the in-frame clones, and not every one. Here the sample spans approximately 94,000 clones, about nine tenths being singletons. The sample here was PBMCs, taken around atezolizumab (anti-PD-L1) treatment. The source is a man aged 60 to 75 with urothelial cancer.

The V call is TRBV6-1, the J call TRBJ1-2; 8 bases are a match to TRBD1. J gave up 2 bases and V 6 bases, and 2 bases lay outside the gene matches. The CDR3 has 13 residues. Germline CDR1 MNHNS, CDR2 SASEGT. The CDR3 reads CASSGQGNYGYTF. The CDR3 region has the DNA TGTGCCAGCAGCGGACAGGGCAACTATGGCTACACCTTC.

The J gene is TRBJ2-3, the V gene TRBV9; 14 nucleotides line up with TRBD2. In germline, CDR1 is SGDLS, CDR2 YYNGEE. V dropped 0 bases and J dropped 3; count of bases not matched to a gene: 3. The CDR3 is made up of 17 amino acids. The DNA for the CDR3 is TGTGCCAGCAGCGTAGGACTAGCGGGGGGGCGGACAGATACGCAGTATTTT. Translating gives CASSVGLAGGRTDTQYF.

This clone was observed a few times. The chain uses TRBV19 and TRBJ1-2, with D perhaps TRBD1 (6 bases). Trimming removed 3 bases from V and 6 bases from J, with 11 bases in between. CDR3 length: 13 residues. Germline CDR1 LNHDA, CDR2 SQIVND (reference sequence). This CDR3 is CASSIPPGDGYTF. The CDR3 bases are TGTGCCAGTAGTATCCCCCCAGGGGATGGCTACACCTTC.

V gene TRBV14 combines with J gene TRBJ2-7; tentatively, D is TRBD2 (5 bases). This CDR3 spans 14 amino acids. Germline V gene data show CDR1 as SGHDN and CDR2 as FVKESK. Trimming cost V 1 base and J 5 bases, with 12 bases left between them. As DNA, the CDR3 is TGTGCCAGCAGCCAAGGTGTTTCCGGGAACGAGCAGTACTTC. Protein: CASSQGVSGNEQYF. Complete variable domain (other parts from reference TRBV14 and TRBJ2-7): EAGVTQFPSHSVIEKGQTVTLRCDPISGHDNLYWYRRVMGKEIKFLLHFVKESKQDESGMPNNRFLAERTGGTYSTLKVQPAELEDSGVYFCASSQGVSGNEQYFGPGTRLTVT.

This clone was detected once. CDR3 DNA sequence: TGCGCCAGCAGGGCTGTTAAAGAGACCCAGTACTTC. This sequence encodes CASRAVKETQYF. The chain combines TRBV5-1 with TRBJ2-5; D unclear. Trimming took 5 bases from V and 3 from J, leaving 8 bases between them. Germline lookup yields CDR1 SGHRS and CDR2 YFSETQ. The CDR3 spans 12 residues. Full variable domain (remainder filled in from reference TRBV5-1 and TRBJ2-5): KAGVTQTPRYLIKTRGQQVTLSCSPISGHRSVSWYQQTPGQGLQFLFEYFSETQRNKGNFPGRFSGRQFSNSRSEMNVSTLELGDSALYLCASRAVKETQYFGPGTRLLVL.

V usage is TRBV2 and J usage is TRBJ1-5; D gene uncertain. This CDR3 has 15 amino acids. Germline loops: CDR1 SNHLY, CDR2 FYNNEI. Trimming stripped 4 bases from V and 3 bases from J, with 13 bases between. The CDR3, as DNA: TGTGCCAGCAGTGTCGGGGTTGACCACAATCAGCCCCAGCATTTT. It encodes CASSVGVDHNQPQHF. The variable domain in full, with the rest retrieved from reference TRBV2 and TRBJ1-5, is EPEVTQTPSHQVTQMGQEVILRCVPISNHLYFYWYRQILGQKVEFLVSFYNNEISEKSEIFDDQFSVERPDGSNFTLKIRSTKLEDSAMYFCASSVGVDHNQPQHFGDGTRLSIL.

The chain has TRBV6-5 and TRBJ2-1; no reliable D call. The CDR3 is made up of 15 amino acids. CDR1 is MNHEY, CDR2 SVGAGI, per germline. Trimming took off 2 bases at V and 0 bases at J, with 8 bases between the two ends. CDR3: CASSYEAPSYNEQFF. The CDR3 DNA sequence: TGTGCCAGCAGTTACGAAGCCCCCTCCTACAATGAGCAGTTCTTC.

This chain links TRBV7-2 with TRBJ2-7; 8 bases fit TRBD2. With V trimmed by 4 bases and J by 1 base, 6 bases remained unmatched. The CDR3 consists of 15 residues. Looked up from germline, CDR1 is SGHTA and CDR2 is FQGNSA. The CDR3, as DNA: TGTGCCAGCAGCTCCCCAGGACTAGCTTCCTACGAGCAGTACTTC. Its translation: CASSSPGLASYEQYF.

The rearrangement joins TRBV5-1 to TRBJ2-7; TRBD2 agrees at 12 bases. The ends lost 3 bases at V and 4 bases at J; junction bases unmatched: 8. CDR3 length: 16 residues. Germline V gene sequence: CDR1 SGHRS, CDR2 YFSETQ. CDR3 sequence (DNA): TGCGCCAGCAGCTCTTGGACTAGCGGGGAGGGGTACGAGCAGTACTTC. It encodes CASSSWTSGEGYEQYF. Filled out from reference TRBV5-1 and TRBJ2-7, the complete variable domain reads KAGVTQTPRYLIKTRGQQVTLSCSPISGHRSVSWYQQTPGQGLQFLFEYFSETQRNKGNFPGRFSGRQFSNSRSEMNVSTLELGDSALYLCASSSWTSGEGYEQYFGPGTRLTVT.

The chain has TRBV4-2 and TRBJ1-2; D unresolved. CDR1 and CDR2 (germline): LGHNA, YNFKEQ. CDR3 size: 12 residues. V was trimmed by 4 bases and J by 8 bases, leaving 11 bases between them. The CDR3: CASSPTGGGYTF. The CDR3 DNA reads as TGTGCCAGCAGCCCGACCGGAGGAGGCTACACCTTC.

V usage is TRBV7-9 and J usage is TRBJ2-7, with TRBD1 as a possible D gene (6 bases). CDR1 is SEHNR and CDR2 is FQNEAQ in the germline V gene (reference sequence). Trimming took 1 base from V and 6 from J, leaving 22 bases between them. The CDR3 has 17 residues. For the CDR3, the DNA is TGTGCCAGCAGCTTAGAAGGGTTGGGGCAGGGGTACGCCGAGCAGTACTTC. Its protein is CASSLEGLGQGYAEQYF.

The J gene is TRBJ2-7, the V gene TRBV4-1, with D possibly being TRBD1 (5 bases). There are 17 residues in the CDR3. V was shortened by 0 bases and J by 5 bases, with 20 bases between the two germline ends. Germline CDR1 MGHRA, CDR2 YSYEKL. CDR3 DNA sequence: TGCGCCAGCAGCCAAGAACGGATCGGCAGGGTACTCAACGAGCAGTACTTC. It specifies CASSQERIGRVLNEQYF.

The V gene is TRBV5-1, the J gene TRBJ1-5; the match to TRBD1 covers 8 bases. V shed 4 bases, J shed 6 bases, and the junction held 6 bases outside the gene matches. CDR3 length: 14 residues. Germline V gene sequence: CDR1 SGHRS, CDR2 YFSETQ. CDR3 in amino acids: CASSPRQGSQPQHF. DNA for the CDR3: TGCGCCAGCAGCCCCCGACAGGGGAGTCAGCCCCAGCATTTT.

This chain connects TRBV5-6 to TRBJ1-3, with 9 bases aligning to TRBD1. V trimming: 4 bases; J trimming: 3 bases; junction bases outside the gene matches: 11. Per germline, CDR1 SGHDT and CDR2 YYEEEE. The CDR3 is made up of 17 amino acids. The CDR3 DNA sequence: TGTGCCAGCAGCCAAAAGTTACCGGGACAGGGTGGAAACACCATATATTTT. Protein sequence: CASSQKLPGQGGNTIYF.